The clone carrying this TCR delta chain was recorded at least ten times. This likely stems from a read error, as it lies one base from a far larger clone. This same CDR3 is encoded by further DNA sequences in the sample. TCRdb applied CATT to the multiplex PCR reads for clone calling. The table lists over 55,000 delta-chain clones, approximately 1.5% of them singletons. Bulk repertoires came from Vgamma9/Vdelta2+ or Vdelta2-negative gammadelta T cells flow-sorted from PBMC. This sample was included in a study of γδ T cells in repeated Plasmodium falciparum infection. Overall study: Age- and gender-matched Australian children served as comparison for malaria-exposed Malian children.

The CDR3 consists of 20 residues. Germline V lookup: CDR1 TSWWSYY, CDR2 QGS. Trimming took 3 bases from V and 0 from J, leaving 26 bases between them. The source material was gamma-delta T cells from blood. The genes are TRDV1 and TRDJ1, with a possible D match to TRDD3 (5 bases). The sequence derives from a pool of human donors (malaria-infected and uninfected, not separated). CDR3 sequence (DNA): TGTGCTCTTGGGGAGGCTAGGAGGCTGGGAGATCCTTGGTACACCGATAAACTCATCTTT. This gives the protein CALGEARRLGDPWYTDKLIF.